This T cell receptor (beta chain) originates from a study of cytomegalovirus exposure and HLA in healthy donors. Study observations and caveats: 164 TCR beta chains were listed as cytomegalovirus-associated. The authors excluded some V segments, including TRBV6-2 and TRBV6-3, as indistinguishable.

The table lists this clone with a few counts. Its antigen remains unidentified. One end of the junction is discordant with germline, which a read error may explain. Germline V gives CDR1 GTSNPN, CDR2 SVGIG (reference sequence). There are 13 residues in the CDR3. Likely unrecorded immune exposures existed in these nominally healthy donors. The PCR had 60 Vbeta and 13 Jbeta primers. The data were produced by immunoSEQ multiplex PCR, yet TCRdb's version contains in-frame clones alone and is incomplete. The sample carries 45,000 to 60,000 clones, 72% recorded once. This sequence joins TRBV30 and TRBJ1-1; D is undetermined. The source is a woman aged 45-59 years in good health and CMV-seronegative. Sequencing was performed on PBMCs. The CDR3 sequence: CAGRSRENTEAFF. The CDR3 DNA sequence: TGTGCCGGGAGGTCCCGGGAGAACACTGAAGCTTTCTTT.